Below, one T cell receptor (beta chain) is given with its context. Repertoires were generated with immunoSEQ multiplex PCR, while TCRdb's copy carries only in-frame clones and drops some. Of approximately 380,000 clones in the sample, more than 70% were seen once. This record belongs to a study of blood T cell repertoires in COVID-19. On the study more broadly: The United States, Italy and Spain supplied acute and convalescent COVID-19 samples.

Enrollees, about 18 to 89 years old, lived in 24 US areas. Before being deemed recovered, Cohort 3 donors had two negative PCRs, clearance, or symptom resolution. This receptor was obtained from a young woman who had recovered from COVID-19. The sequenced sample consisted of PBMCs or T cells enriched from blood (not recorded which).

The CDR3 sequence: CSVEGGQGLIGELFF. The CDR3 bases are TGCAGCGTTGAAGGAGGACAGGGCCTTATCGGGGAGCTGTTTTTT. This chain uses TRBV29-1 with TRBJ2-2; TRBD1 matches at 8 bases. CDR3 size: 15 residues. Germline V gene lookup returns CDR1 SQVTM and CDR2 ANQGSEA. The V gene end was trimmed by 1 base and the J gene end by 7 bases; junction bases not matched to a gene: 8.